This T cell receptor (beta chain) appears in the sequencing data of a study of molecular identifiers for immune sequencing clone quantification. As to this clonotype: The final CDR3 position lacks the conserved phenylalanine or tryptophan, pointing to a likely read error.

Libraries of naive CD8 T cells were made from 20,000 to 1,000,000 sorted cells. They used 10%, 30% or 50% RNA. TCRdb used MiXCR to reprocess the PCR reads, holding one entry per CDR3 protein. The sample holds under 600,000 distinct CDR3 sequences; under 30% are singletons and the top ten take around 0.76%. The sequence was collected from a human donor in good health. Some libraries in this study had Jurkat cell RNA spiked in. The specimen sequenced was naive CD8+ T cells from blood, with Jurkat cell RNA spiked in. The subset denotes: FACS-sorted CD8+CD4-CCR7+CD45RA+ naive T cells.

CDR3 coding DNA: TGTGCCAGCAGCCCCTCCCCCGGTCAGCCCCAGCATCTT. This codes for CASSPSPGQPQHL. The chain uses TRBV5-6 and TRBJ1-5, with D hard to call. The CDR3 totals 13 residues. Germline V gene lookup returns CDR1 SGHDT and CDR2 YYEEEE. With 4 bases removed from V and 6 bases from J, the gap between germline ends came to 11 bases.